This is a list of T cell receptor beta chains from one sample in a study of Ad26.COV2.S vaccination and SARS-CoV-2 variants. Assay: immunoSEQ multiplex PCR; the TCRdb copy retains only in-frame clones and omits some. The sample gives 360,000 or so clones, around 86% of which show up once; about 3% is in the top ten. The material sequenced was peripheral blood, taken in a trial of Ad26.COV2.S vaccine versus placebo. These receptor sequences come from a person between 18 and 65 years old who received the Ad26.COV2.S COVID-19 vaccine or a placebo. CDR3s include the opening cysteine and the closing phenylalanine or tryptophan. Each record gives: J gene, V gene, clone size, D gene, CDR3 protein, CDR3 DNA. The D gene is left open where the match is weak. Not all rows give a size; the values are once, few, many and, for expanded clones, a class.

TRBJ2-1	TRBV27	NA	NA	CASTNTLDRYANEQFF	TGTGCCAGCACTAATACCTTAGACAGGTACGCCAATGAGCAGTTCTTC
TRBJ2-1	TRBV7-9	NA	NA	CASSPSNEQFF	TGTGCCAGCAGCCCATCCAATGAGCAGTTCTTC
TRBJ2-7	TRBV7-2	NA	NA	CASSLGTGAYEQYF	TGTGCCAGCAGCTTAGGTACAGGAGCCTACGAGCAGTACTTC
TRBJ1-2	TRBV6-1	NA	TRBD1	CASSEGGTAYGYTF	TGTGCCAGCAGTGAGGGGGGGACAGCCTATGGCTACACCTTC
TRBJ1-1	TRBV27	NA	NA	CASSLSEGTEAFF	TGTGCCAGCAGTTTATCGGAGGGCACTGAAGCTTTCTTT
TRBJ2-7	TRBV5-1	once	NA	CASSLEGYSSYEQYF	TGCGCCAGCAGCTTGGAGGGCTACAGCTCCTACGAGCAGTACTTC
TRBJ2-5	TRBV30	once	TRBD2	CAWSKPTSTRQTQYF	TGTGCCTGGAGCAAACCGACTAGCACGAGACAGACCCAGTACTTC
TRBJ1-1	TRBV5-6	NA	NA	CASSFLRSPEAFF	TGTGCCAGCAGCTTTTTGAGGAGCCCTGAAGCTTTCTTT
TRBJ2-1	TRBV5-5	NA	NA	CASRYLRDEQFF	TGTGCCAGCAGATATCTAAGGGATGAGCAGTTCTTC
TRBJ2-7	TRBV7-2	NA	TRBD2	CASRRASGGHEQYF	TGTGCCAGCCGTCGAGCTAGCGGGGGCCACGAGCAGTACTTC
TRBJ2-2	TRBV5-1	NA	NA	CASSLASPTTTSPGELFF	TGCGCCAGCAGCTTGGCCTCGCCAACCACAACTTCCCCCGGGGAGCTGTTTTTT
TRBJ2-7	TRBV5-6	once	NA	CASSLEGLPGEQYF	TGTGCCAGCAGCTTGGAGGGGCTCCCAGGCGAGCAGTACTTC
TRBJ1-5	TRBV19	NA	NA	CASSRTIGQGLYQPQHF	TGTGCCAGTAGCAGAACCATAGGGCAGGGGTTGTATCAGCCCCAGCATTTT
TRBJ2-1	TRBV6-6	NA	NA	CASSPGEGGYNEQFF	TGTGCCAGCAGTCCCGGGGAGGGGGGCTACAATGAGCAGTTCTTC
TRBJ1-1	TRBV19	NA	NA	CASSIAGRLNTEAFF	TGTGCCAGTAGTATAGCAGGGAGGCTGAACACTGAAGCTTTCTTT
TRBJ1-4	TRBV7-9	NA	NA	CASSLVHQGEKLFF	TGTGCCAGCAGCTTAGTCCACCAGGGTGAAAAACTGTTTTTT
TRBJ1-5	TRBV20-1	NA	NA	CSASLGVGQPQHF	TGCAGTGCTAGTCTCGGGGTAGGTCAGCCCCAGCATTTT
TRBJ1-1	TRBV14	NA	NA	CASSQDWGTEAFF	TGTGCCAGCAGCCAAGATTGGGGGACTGAAGCTTTCTTT
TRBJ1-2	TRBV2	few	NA	CAGYRAGNYGYTF	TGTGCCGGTTACAGGGCGGGTAACTATGGCTACACCTTC
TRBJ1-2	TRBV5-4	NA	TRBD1	CASSSPGQGAYGYTF	TGTGCCAGCAGCTCCCCGGGACAGGGGGCATATGGCTACACCTTC
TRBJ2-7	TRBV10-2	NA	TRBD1	CASRRGRTGTYEQYF	TGCGCCAGCAGGAGAGGTAGGACAGGGACCTACGAGCAGTACTTC
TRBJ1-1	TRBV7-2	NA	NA	CASHVVGARGTEAFF	TGTGCCAGCCACGTTGTGGGGGCGCGGGGCACTGAAGCTTTCTTT
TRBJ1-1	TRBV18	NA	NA	CASSPFGGENTEAFF	TGTGCCAGCTCACCTTTTGGGGGCGAGAACACTGAAGCTTTCTTT
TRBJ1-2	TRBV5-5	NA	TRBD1	CASIRDSANYGYTF	TGTGCCAGCATCCGGGACAGCGCTAACTATGGCTACACCTTC
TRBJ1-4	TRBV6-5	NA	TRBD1	CASRRTGVREKLFF	TGTGCCAGCAGAAGGACAGGGGTTCGCGAAAAACTGTTTTTT
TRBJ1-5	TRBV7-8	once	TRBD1	CASRNRGVPQPQHF	TGTGCCAGCAGAAACAGGGGGGTGCCTCAGCCCCAGCATTTT
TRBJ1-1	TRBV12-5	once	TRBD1	CASGRPGQGSEAFF	TGTGCTAGTGGTCGACCGGGACAGGGATCCGAAGCTTTCTTT
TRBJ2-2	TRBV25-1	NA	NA	CASSEFGAVGELFF	TGTGCCAGCAGTGAATTTGGGGCAGTCGGGGAGCTGTTTTTT
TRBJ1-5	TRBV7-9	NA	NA	CASSGNSNQPQHF	TGTGCCAGCAGTGGCAATAGCAATCAGCCCCAGCATTTT
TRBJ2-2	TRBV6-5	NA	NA	CASRGGGGDTGELFF	TGTGCCAGCAGGGGGGGAGGGGGCGACACCGGGGAGCTGTTTTTT
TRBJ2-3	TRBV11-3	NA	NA	CASSKGQGSTDTQYF	TGTGCCAGCAGCAAAGGGCAGGGGAGCACAGATACGCAGTATTTT
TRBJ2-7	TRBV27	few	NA	CASSFGQGLTYEQYF	TGTGCCAGCAGTTTTGGCCAGGGGCTAACCTACGAGCAGTACTTC
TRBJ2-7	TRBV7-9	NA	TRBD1	CASSLHPGQEYYEQYF	TGTGCCAGCAGCCTACACCCGGGACAGGAGTACTACGAGCAGTACTTC
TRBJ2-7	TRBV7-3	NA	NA	CASSLHGREQYF	TGTGCCAGCAGCCTCCACGGCCGCGAGCAGTACTTC
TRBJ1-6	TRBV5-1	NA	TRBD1	CASSSLTGGDSPLHF	TGCGCCAGCAGCTCCTTGACAGGGGGAGATTCACCCCTCCACTTT
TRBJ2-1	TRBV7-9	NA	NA	CASSLVEGVPGYRANEQFF	TGTGCCAGCAGCTTAGTTGAGGGGGTCCCTGGATATAGGGCGAATGAGCAGTTCTTC
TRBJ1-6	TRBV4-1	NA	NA	CASSQSPGALDYNSPLHF	TGCGCCAGCAGCCAATCGCCAGGAGCCCTCGATTATAATTCACCCCTCCACTTT
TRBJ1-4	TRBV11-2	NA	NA	CASHPPLYPTNEKLFF	TGTGCCAGCCACCCTCCCCTTTATCCAACTAATGAAAAACTGTTTTTT
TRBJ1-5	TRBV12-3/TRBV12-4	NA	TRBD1	CASRTDRDQPQHF	TGTGCCAGCAGAACCGACAGGGATCAGCCCCAGCATTTT
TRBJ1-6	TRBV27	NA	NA	CASTLLGPSESPLHF	TGTGCCAGCACCCTCTTAGGGCCCTCAGAATCACCCCTCCACTTT
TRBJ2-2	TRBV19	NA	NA	CASSIRVWTGELFF	TGTGCCAGTAGTATCCGGGTATGGACCGGGGAGCTGTTTTTT
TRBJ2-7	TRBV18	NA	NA	CASSPGQASSYEQYF	TGTGCCAGCTCACCAGGGCAGGCCAGCTCCTACGAGCAGTACTTC
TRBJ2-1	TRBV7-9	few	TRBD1	CASSEGQGLSNEQFF	TGTGCCAGCAGCGAAGGACAGGGGTTATCAAATGAGCAGTTCTTC
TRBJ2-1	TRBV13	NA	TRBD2	CASSPGLAGGQSSYNEQFF	TGTGCCAGCAGCCCGGGACTAGCGGGGGGTCAAAGCTCCTACAATGAGCAGTTCTTC
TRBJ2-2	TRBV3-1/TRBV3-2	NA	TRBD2	CASSPGGGLAGEDTGELFF	TGTGCCAGCAGCCCCGGGGGCGGACTAGCGGGGGAGGACACCGGGGAGCTGTTTTTT
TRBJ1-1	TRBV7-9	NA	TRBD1	CASSRGQGYTEAFF	TGTGCCAGCAGCCGAGGACAGGGCTACACTGAAGCTTTCTTT
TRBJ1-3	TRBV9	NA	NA	CASSVGPTASSGNTIYF	TGTGCCAGCAGCGTAGGTCCTACTGCCTCCTCTGGAAACACCATATATTTT
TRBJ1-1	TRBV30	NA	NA	CAWGRDIYTEAFF	TGTGCCTGGGGACGGGACATATACACTGAAGCTTTCTTT
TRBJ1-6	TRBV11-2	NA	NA	CASSLSGRNNSPLHF	TGTGCCAGCAGCTTATCCGGGCGAAATAATTCACCCCTCCACTTT
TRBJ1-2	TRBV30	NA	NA	CAWKSRDGPNYGYTF	TGTGCCTGGAAGTCCCGGGACGGTCCTAACTATGGCTACACCTTC
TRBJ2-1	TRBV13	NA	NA	CASSSKTQNAYNEQFF	TGTGCCAGCAGCTCCAAGACCCAGAATGCCTACAATGAGCAGTTCTTC
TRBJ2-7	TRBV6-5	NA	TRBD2	CASSPIAGIYEQYF	TGTGCCAGCAGTCCGATAGCGGGCATCTACGAGCAGTACTTC
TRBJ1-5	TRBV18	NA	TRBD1	CASSPQASIKGAGQPQHF	TGTGCCAGCTCACCTCAAGCATCCATCAAGGGGGCGGGTCAGCCCCAGCATTTT
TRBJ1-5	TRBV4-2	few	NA	CASSQDRTDSNQPQHF	TGTGCCAGCAGCCAAGATAGGACAGATAGCAATCAGCCCCAGCATTTT
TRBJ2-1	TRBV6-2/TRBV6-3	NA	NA	CASSTHNEQFF	TGTGCCAGCAGTACACACAATGAGCAGTTCTTC
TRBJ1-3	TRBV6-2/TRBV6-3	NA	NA	CASSRGARSGNTIYF	TGTGCCAGCAGCCGAGGAGCCCGATCTGGAAACACCATATATTTT
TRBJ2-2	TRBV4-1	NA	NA	CASSSEVGELFF	TGCGCCAGCAGCTCCGAGGTCGGGGAGCTGTTTTTT